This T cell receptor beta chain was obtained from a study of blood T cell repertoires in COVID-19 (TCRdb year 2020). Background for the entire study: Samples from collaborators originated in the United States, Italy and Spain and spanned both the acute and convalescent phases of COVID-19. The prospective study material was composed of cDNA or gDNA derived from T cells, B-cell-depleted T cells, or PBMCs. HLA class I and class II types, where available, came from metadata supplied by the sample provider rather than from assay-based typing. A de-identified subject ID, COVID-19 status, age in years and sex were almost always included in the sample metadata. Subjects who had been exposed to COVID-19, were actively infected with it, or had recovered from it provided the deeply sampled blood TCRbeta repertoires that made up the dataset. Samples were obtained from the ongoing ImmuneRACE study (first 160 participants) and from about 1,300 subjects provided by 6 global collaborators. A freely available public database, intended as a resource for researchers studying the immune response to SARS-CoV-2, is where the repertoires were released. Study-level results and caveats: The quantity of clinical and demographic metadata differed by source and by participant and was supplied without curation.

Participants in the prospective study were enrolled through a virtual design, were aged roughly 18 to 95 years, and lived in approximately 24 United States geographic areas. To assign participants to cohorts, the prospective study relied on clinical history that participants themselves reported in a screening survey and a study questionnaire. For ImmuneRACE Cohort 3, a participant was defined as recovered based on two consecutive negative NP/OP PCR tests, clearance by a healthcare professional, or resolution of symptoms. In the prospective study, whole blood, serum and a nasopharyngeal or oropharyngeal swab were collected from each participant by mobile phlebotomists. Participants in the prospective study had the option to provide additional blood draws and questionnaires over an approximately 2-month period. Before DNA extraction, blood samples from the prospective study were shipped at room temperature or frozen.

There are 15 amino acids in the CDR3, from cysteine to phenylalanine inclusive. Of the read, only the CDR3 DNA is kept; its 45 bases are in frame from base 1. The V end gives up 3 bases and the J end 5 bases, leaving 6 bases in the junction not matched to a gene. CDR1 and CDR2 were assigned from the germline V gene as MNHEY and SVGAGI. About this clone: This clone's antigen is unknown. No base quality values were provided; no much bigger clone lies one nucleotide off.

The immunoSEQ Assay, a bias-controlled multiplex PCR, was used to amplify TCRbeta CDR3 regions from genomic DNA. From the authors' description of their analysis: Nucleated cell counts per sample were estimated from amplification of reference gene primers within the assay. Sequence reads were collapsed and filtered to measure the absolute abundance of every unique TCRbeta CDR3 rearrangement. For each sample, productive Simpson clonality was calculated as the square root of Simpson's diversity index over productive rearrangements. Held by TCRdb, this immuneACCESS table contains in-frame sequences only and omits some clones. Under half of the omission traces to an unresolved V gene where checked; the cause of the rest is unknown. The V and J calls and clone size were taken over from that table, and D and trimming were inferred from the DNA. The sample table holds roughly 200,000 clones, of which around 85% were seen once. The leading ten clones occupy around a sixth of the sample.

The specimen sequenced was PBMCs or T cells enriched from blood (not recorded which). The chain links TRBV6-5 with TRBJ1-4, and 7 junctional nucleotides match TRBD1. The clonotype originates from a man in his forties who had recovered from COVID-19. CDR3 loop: CASSYYSDRNEKLFF. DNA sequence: TGTGCCAGCAGTTATTACTCGGACAGGAATGAAAAACTGTTTTTT.